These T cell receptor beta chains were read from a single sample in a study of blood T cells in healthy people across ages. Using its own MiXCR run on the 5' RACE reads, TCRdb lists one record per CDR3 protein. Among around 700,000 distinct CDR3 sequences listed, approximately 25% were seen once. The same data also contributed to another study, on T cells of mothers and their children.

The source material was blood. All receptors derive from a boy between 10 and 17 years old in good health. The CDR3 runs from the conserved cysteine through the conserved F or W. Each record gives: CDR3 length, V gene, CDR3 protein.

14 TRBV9 CASSTSPSTDTQYF
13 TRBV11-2 CASSRGAPGEQFF
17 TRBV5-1 CASSLNSGRASYNEQFF
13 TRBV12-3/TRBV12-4 CASSRYQDTEAFF
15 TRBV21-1 CASSKPGTDSYEQYF
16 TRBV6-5 CASSYSFQVSIYGYTF
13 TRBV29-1 CSPTGISAGEQFF
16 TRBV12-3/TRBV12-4 CASNKGPTNLQETQYF
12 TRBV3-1 CASSQASNEQFF
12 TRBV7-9 CASSSFAHAQYF
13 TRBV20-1 CSAQGKDNQPQHF
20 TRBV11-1 CASTLRPVGQGVTGANVLTF
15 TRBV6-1 CASILGTGGNYGYTF
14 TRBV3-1 CASSQVRDSSEQFF
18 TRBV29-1 CSVEVFRFVGEAKNIQYF
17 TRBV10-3 CAISDPREGGLYYGYTF
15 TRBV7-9 CASVPTGDVQETQYF
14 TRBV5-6 CASANMGSYNEQFF
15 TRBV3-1 CASSQGSGGGETQYF
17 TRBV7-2 CASSLGILAGGPETQYF
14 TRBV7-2 CASSLLPDGNTIYF
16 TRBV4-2 CASSPTGGGHSYEQYF
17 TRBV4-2 CASSQDLGELAKNIQYF
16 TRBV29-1 CSVEDPRDPTNEKLFF
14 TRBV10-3 CAIKDRGGNQPQHF
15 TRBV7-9 CASSSGGTAQETQYF
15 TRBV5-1 CASSLDTGIGEKLFF
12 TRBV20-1 CSARQGSYEQYF
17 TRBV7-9 CASSLDGRGAGANVLTF
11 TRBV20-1 CSAGQGGGYTF
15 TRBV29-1 CSVGPTGESGNTIYF
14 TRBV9 CASSVGSVGTEQYF
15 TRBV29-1 CSVESTGGITDTQYF
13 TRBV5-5 CASSVTRRDGYTF
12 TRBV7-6 CASSREYNEQFF
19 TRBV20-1 CSARDLGLAGGTSTDTQYF
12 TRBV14 CASSQDHFAQFF
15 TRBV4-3 CASSQHRGPPYEQYF
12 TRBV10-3 CAISEPFDEQYF
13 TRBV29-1 CSVATGFADTQYF
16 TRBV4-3 CASSQGAGGAGNEQFF
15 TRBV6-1 CASILDRESNQPQHF
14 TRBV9 CASSAAAVDYEQYF
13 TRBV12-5 CASGLDLTDTQYF
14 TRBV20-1 CSASMDRENQPQHF
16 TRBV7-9 CASSLSGGTGANVLTF
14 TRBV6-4 CASSEEGGTDTQYF